The next 25 T cell receptor beta chains were all read from a single sample in a study of lymphopenia after photon versus proton radiotherapy. Profiled with immunoSEQ multiplex PCR; TCRdb holds only in-frame clones, not every one. The sample lists tens of thousands of clones; about 86% were seen once. The material was peripheral blood, obtained from a patient treated with photon-based radiotherapy. Source of these receptors: a man between 45 and 60 years old with gastric cancer.

The V gene is TRBV5-5, the J gene TRBJ2-7, with 10 bases fitting TRBD1. CDR1 is SGHKS and CDR2 is YYEKEE in the germline V gene (reference sequence). V lost 4 bases and J lost 5; bases outside the gene matches: 6. This CDR3 is 14 amino acids long. Written as DNA, the CDR3 is TGTGCCAGCAGCCTATGGACAGGGGGGAACGAGCAGTACTTC. Its translation: CASSLWTGGNEQYF.

The V and J genes are TRBV5-6 and TRBJ1-5; 11 nucleotides agree with TRBD1. V shed 1 base and J 4 bases; nucleotides not matched to a gene: 4. The CDR3 has 16 residues. Germline V lookup: CDR1 SGHDT, CDR2 YYEEEE. The CDR3 protein is CASSLYRDRGNQPQHF. CDR3 nucleotide sequence: TGTGCCAGCAGCTTGTACCGGGACAGGGGGAATCAGCCCCAGCATTTT.

The chain uses TRBV9 and TRBJ1-6; 10 positions match TRBD1. The CDR3 is 15 residues long. V was clipped by 0 bases and J by 7 bases; unmatched bases: 1. Germline V lookup: CDR1 SGDLS, CDR2 YYNGEE. The CDR3 coding sequence is TGTGCCAGCAGCGTAGGGGACAGGGGAAATTCACCCCTCCACTTT. Translating it yields CASSVGDRGNSPLHF.

The chain combines TRBV15 with TRBJ2-3; the D is unclear. The germline V gene encodes CDR1 LNHNV and CDR2 YYDKDF (reference sequence). The CDR3 sequence is 12 residues long. V shed 5 bases and J shed 5 bases, with 8 bases lying between them. The CDR3 DNA reads TGTGCCACCAGCTGGAGAGGAGATACGCAGTATTTT. Translated, it gives CATSWRGDTQYF.

This clone was counted between two and nine times. The genes are TRBV15 and TRBJ2-3; TRBD2 aligns across 9 bases. J gave up 4 bases and V 8 bases, and 10 bases lay outside the gene matches. Germline CDR1 LNHNV, CDR2 YYDKDF (reference sequence). There are 15 residues in the CDR3. The CDR3 DNA reads TGTGCCACCCGACAAGGCGGGAGGGTGTCAGATACGCAGTATTTT. This encodes CATRQGGRVSDTQYF.

The chain is built from TRBV27 and TRBJ2-7; D is perhaps TRBD2 (5 bases). V lost 2 bases and J 5 bases, leaving 13 bases between the germline ends. Germline V gives CDR1 MNHEY, CDR2 SMNVEV (reference sequence). The CDR3 is 14 amino acids. This chain's CDR3 is CASSLVERANEQYF. CDR3 DNA: TGTGCCAGCAGTTTAGTAGAGAGGGCGAACGAGCAGTACTTC.

The chain has TRBV5-1 and TRBJ2-5, with a possible D match to TRBD2 (6 bases). CDR3 length equals 16 residues. Trimming removed 1 base at V and 5 bases at J, with 18 bases between. Per the germline V gene, CDR1 is SGHRS and CDR2 is YFSETQ. The CDR3 DNA is TGCGCCAGCAGCTTGCGCGGGATCCCCCCAGTCGAGACCCAGTACTTC. This translates into CASSLRGIPPVETQYF.

The chain has TRBV6-5 and TRBJ1-1; 7 bases fit TRBD1. Trimming took 4 bases from V and 5 from J; bases not matched to a gene: 10. CDR3 length: 15 residues. The germline V gene has CDR1 MNHEY and CDR2 SVGAGI. CDR3 protein: CASSSGQARGTEAFF. CDR3 in DNA: TGTGCCAGCAGTTCCGGACAGGCTCGGGGGACTGAAGCTTTCTTT.

This clone came up once. The rearrangement links TRBV5-4 to TRBJ1-2; D gene ambiguous. V was clipped by 0 bases and J by 7 bases, with 13 bases between them. The germline V gene encodes CDR1 SGHNT and CDR2 YYREEE (reference sequence). This CDR3 contains 14 residues. CDR3 nucleotide sequence: TGTGCCAGCAGCTTGGTTGGGCTGGGGAGTGGCTACACCTTC. This sequence encodes CASSLVGLGSGYTF.

CDR3 sequence reads: CSVLGTGGNEQYF. The DNA of the CDR3 is TGCAGCGTTCTTGGGACAGGGGGTAACGAGCAGTACTTC. The chain is built from TRBV29-1 and TRBJ2-7; 11 nucleotides align to TRBD1. This CDR3 has 13 residues. Trimming took 5 bases from V and 5 from J; bases not matched to a gene: 5. The germline V gene has CDR1 SQVTM and CDR2 ANQGSEA.

The rearrangement uses TRBV6-6 and TRBJ1-4, with no clear D. The V gene lost 8 bases and the J gene lost 4 bases, with 17 bases spanning the gap. The CDR3 covers 15 residues. CDR1 and CDR2 from the germline V gene are MNHNY and SVGAGI (reference sequence). The CDR3 loop is CASRGPGNLNEKLFF. The CDR3 coding sequence is TGTGCCAGCCGCGGCCCCGGCAACCTTAATGAAAAACTGTTTTTT.

V gene TRBV4-1 combines with J gene TRBJ2-4; perhaps TRBD2 as D (7 bases). The V end lost 0 bases, the J end lost 3 bases, and 24 bases lay between the germline ends. CDR1 is MGHRA and CDR2 is YSYEKL in the germline V gene. This CDR3 is 20 amino acids long. CDR3 coding DNA: TGCGCCAGCAGCCAAGATAATGGGGGGGGGTACAGGGACGACAAAAACATTCAGTACTTC. Its translation: CASSQDNGGGYRDDKNIQYF.

This chain uses TRBV6-4 with TRBJ1-1; D unclear. The CDR3 consists of 14 residues. CDR1 and CDR2 (germline): MRHNA, SNTAGT. With 6 bases removed from V and 6 bases from J, the gap between germline ends came to 17 bases. CDR3 amino acids: CASRAYSLAAEAFF. The CDR3 DNA follows: TGTGCCAGCAGGGCCTACTCGCTGGCCGCTGAAGCTTTCTTT.

The chain carries TRBV5-1 and TRBJ1-5; D unresolved. The CDR3 is 14 amino acids. Trimming took 0 bases from V and 6 from J, leaving 10 bases between them. Germline V gene lookup returns CDR1 SGHRS and CDR2 YFSETQ. The CDR3 region is CASSLEFGTQPQHF. CDR3 in DNA: TGCGCCAGCAGCTTGGAGTTTGGCACTCAGCCCCAGCATTTT.

This chain connects TRBV10-3 to TRBJ2-3; 7 nucleotides line up with TRBD2. Looked up from germline, CDR1 is ENHRY and CDR2 is SYGVKD. J gave up 1 base and V 2 bases, and 0 bases lay outside the gene matches. The CDR3 is made up of 14 amino acids. The CDR3 sequence: CAISEREGTDTQYF. The DNA for the CDR3 is TGTGCCATCAGTGAGCGGGAGGGCACAGATACGCAGTATTTT.

The genes are TRBV5-8 and TRBJ2-1; 10 nucleotides align to TRBD2. Germline V gene data show CDR1 as SGHTS and CDR2 as YDEGEE. The CDR3 totals 15 residues. V was pared by 4 bases and J by 2 bases, with 3 bases of the junction left unmatched. DNA of the CDR3: TGTGCCAGCAGCCGAGCGGGAGGGACCTACAATGAGCAGTTCTTC. This encodes CASSRAGGTYNEQFF.

The chain carries TRBV14 and TRBJ1-4; no clear D gene. Germline CDR1 SGHDN, CDR2 FVKESK. This CDR3 spans 13 amino acids. Trimming stripped 0 bases from V and 12 bases from J, with 11 bases between. In DNA, the CDR3 is TGTGCCAGCAGCCAAGATCTGTATGGAGAACTGTTTTTT. Translation gives CASSQDLYGELFF.

The rearrangement joins TRBV11-3 to TRBJ1-2; the D is unclear. Germline V lookup: CDR1 SGHNT, CDR2 YENEEA. The V end lost 5 bases, the J end lost 5 bases, and 15 bases lay between the germline ends. The CDR3 is 14 residues long. CDR3 DNA sequence: TGTGCCAGCAGCCACACTGGGGATGCTTATGGCTACACCTTC. Translating it yields CASSHTGDAYGYTF.

This chain uses TRBV9 with TRBJ2-1; TRBD2 aligns across 7 bases. CDR1 SGDLS and CDR2 YYNGEE come from the germline V gene. This CDR3 spans 14 amino acids. Germline trimming cut 0 bases from V and 8 bases from J; bases unmatched to any gene: 5. In DNA, the CDR3 is TGTGCCAGCAGCGTAGTGGGACTACGCCATGAGCAGTTCTTC. Its translation: CASSVVGLRHEQFF.

This chain joins TRBV10-2 and TRBJ2-3, with no clear D. The germline V and J ends were trimmed by 3 bases and 4 bases, with 5 bases remaining between them. From germline, CDR1 is WSHSY and CDR2 SAAADI. The CDR3 is 12 amino acids. CDR3 DNA: TGCGCCAGCAGTGATGGGGCAGATACGCAGTATTTT. Encoded protein: CASSDGADTQYF.

The CDR3 bases are TGCGCCAGCAGCGTAACAACAGAGAGCAATGAGCAGTTCTTC. This encodes CASSVTTESNEQFF. The chain links TRBV5-1 to TRBJ2-1, with D unresolved. From germline, CDR1 is SGHRS and CDR2 YFSETQ. This CDR3 region has 14 residues. Between the trimmed V and J ends, which lost 4 bases and 6 bases, there was a span of 14 bases.

The CDR3 spells CASSLGTSGYYEQYF. CDR3 sequence (DNA): TGTGCCAGCAGCTTGGGGACTAGCGGATACTACGAGCAGTACTTC. The V gene is TRBV7-8, the J gene TRBJ2-7, with 11 nucleotides matching TRBD2. J lost 3 bases, V lost 3 bases, and 4 bases had no gene match. Germline assignment: CDR1 SGHVS and CDR2 FQNEAQ. This CDR3 has 15 amino acids. The full variable domain, completed using reference TRBV7-8 and TRBJ2-7, is GAGVSQSPRYKVAKRGQDVALRCDPISGHVSLFWYQQALGQGPEFLTYFQNEAQLDKSGLPSDRFFAERPEGSVSTLKIQRTQQEDSAVYLCASSLGTSGYYEQYFGPGTRLTVT.

The V and J genes are TRBV6-6 and TRBJ2-7; the match to TRBD1 covers 9 bases. Germline V gene data show CDR1 as MNHNY and CDR2 as SVGAGI (reference sequence). CDR3 length: 15 residues. The V segment lost 0 bases and the J segment 2 bases; nucleotides outside the gene matches: 2. In nucleotides, the CDR3 is TGTGCCAGCAGTTACTCAGGGACAGGGACCTACGAGCAGTACTTC. Protein sequence: CASSYSGTGTYEQYF.

V is TRBV27 and J is TRBJ1-3; 9 bases map to TRBD1. V shed 3 bases, J shed 11 bases, and the junction held 11 bases outside the gene matches. This CDR3 is built from 15 residues. CDR1 MNHEY and CDR2 SMNVEV come from the germline V gene (reference sequence). Here the CDR3 DNA reads TGTGCCAGCAGTTTTTACGGACAGGGGTCTCACCCCATATATTTT. This encodes CASSFYGQGSHPIYF.

The CDR3 DNA sequence: TGTGCCAGCTCACCGGGGAGTAATTACTATGGCTACACCTTC. Translation gives CASSPGSNYYGYTF. The genes are TRBV18 and TRBJ1-2; D ambiguous. The CDR3 is made up of 14 amino acids. Per germline, CDR1 KGHSH and CDR2 LQKENI. Trimming cost V 3 bases and J 3 bases, with 11 bases left between them.